Sequencing of this T cell receptor (beta chain) was carried out in a study of blood T cell repertoires in COVID-19. Sequencing used immunoSEQ multiplex PCR; TCRdb keeps in-frame clones, though not all of them. Among some 55,000 clones listed, roughly 86% were seen once. Losses at the gene ends were 4 bases for V and 4 bases for J; bases not matched to a gene: 6. CDR1 WNHNN and CDR2 SYGVQD come from the germline V gene (reference sequence). This CDR3 contains 14 residues. Sequenced input: peripheral blood. The sequence derives from a man between 60 and 70 years old with acute or convalescent COVID-19. V and J are TRBV10-1 and TRBJ1-2; 7 bases are a match to TRBD1. CDR3 DNA sequence: TGCGCCAGCAGTGGGTCCGACAGGGCCTATGGCTACACCTTC. Amino acids: CASSGSDRAYGYTF.